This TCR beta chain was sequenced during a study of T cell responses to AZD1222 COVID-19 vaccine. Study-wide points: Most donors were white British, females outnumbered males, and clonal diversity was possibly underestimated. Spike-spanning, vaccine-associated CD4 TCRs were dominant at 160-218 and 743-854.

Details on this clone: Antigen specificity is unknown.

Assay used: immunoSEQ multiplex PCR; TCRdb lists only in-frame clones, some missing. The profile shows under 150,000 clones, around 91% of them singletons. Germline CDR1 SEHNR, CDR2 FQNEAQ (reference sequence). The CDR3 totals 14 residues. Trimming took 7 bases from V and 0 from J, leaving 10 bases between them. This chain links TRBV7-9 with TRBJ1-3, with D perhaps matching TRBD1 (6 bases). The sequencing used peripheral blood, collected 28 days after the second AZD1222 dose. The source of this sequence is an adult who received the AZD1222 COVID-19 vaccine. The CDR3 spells CASTGQPSGNTIYF. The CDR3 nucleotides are TGTGCCAGCACCGGACAGCCCTCTGGAAACACCATATATTTT.